Below are 24 T cell receptor beta chains sequenced from a single sample in a study of cytomegalovirus exposure and HLA in healthy donors. Here immunoSEQ multiplex PCR was the method, and the copy in TCRdb shows in-frame clones only, minus some. The sample has around 140,000 clones, roughly 87% seen once. Sequencing input: PBMCs. The receptors stem from a man aged 18 to 30 in good health and CMV-seropositive.

The chain joins TRBV5-1 to TRBJ2-3, with D possibly being TRBD2 (6 bases). V dropped 0 bases and J dropped 6 bases, with 17 bases sitting between them. Germline CDR1 SGHRS, CDR2 YFSETQ. CDR3 length: 16 amino acids. The CDR3 coding sequence is TGCGCCAGCAGCTTGGAAGGGGACTCAGTTTGGGATACGCAGTATTTT. Residues: CASSLEGDSVWDTQYF.

The V call is TRBV28, the J call TRBJ2-7; no definite D call. This CDR3 comprises 12 residues. Trimming removed 6 bases from V and 6 bases from J, with 12 bases in between. Germline CDR1 is MDHEN and CDR2 is SYDVKM. Here the CDR3 reads CASSLSTGEQYF. The DNA of the CDR3 is TGTGCCAGCAGCCTTAGTACGGGCGAGCAGTACTTC.

Written as DNA, the CDR3 is TGTGCCACAGTGGAACAGGGGGCTGGGGCCAACGTCCTGACTTTC. Its translation: CATVEQGAGANVLTF. This chain links TRBV19 with TRBJ2-6; 8 positions agree with TRBD1. Germline V lookup: CDR1 LNHDA, CDR2 SQIVND (reference sequence). The CDR3 length is 15 residues. V lost 10 bases and J lost 2; bases outside the gene matches: 7.

This sequence joins TRBV29-1 and TRBJ1-5; the match to TRBD1 covers 8 bases. Germline-derived CDR1 and CDR2 are SQVTM and ANQGSEA. The V segment lost 8 bases and the J segment 3 bases; nucleotides outside the gene matches: 3. This CDR3 is built from 12 residues. The CDR3 nucleotides read TGCAGCTCGGGACAGGTCAATCAGCCCCAGCATTTT. Its protein product is CSSGQVNQPQHF. Filled out from reference TRBV29-1 and TRBJ1-5, the complete variable domain reads SAVISQKPSRDICQRGTSLTIQCQVDSQVTMMFWYRQQPGQSLTLIATANQGSEATYESGFVIDKFPISRPNLTFSTLTVSNMSPEDSSIYLCSSGQVNQPQHFGDGTRLSIL.

This clone is a singleton in its sample. This chain connects TRBV21-1 to TRBJ2-7; TRBD1, as called in the table, went unchecked against the DNA. TRBV21-1 is classified as a pseudogene. CDR3 length equals 17 residues. In DNA form, the CDR3 reads TGTGCCAGCAGCCCCAGTTTGACAGGGCCCCTAGCCTACGAGCAGTACTTC. This codes for CASSPSLTGPLAYEQYF.

This clone turned up a few times. The chain links TRBV4-1 to TRBJ2-5; D is undetermined. Per the germline V gene, CDR1 is MGHRA and CDR2 is YSYEKL. There are 13 residues in the CDR3. Trimming cost V 1 base and J 3 bases, with 6 bases left between them. CDR3 in DNA: TGCGCCAGCAGCCAAGTAGGAGAAGAGACCCAGTACTTC. Protein sequence: CASSQVGEETQYF.

This clone was detected only once. The rearrangement links TRBV7-3 to TRBJ2-5, with a possible D match to TRBD2 (7 bases). The CDR3 totals 17 residues. Germline CDR1 is SGHTA and CDR2 is FQGTGA. V was clipped by 5 bases and J by 5 bases, with 24 bases between them. CDR3 amino acids: CASSARDRLGGQETQYF. The CDR3 DNA reads TGTGCCAGCAGCGCCCGGGACCGGCTCGGGGGGCAGGAGACCCAGTACTTC.

The rearrangement uses TRBV18 and TRBJ1-2; D is undetermined. The CDR3 length is 14 residues. In germline, CDR1 is KGHSH, CDR2 LQKENI. V was pared by 3 bases and J by 7 bases, with 15 bases between. The CDR3 DNA is TGTGCCAGCTCACCCGACACTCTTACCGGTGGCTACACCTTC. Amino acids: CASSPDTLTGGYTF.

The chain combines TRBV6-6 with TRBJ2-4; 10 positions match TRBD1. CDR1 and CDR2 from the germline V gene are MNHNY and SVGAGI (reference sequence). The V and J ends lost 7 bases and 5 bases, in that order; junction bases with no gene match: 8. This CDR3 comprises 15 residues. CDR3 amino acids: CASNLQGTGENIQYF. DNA of the CDR3: TGTGCCAGCAACTTACAGGGGACAGGGGAAAACATTCAGTACTTC.

This chain joins TRBV30 and TRBJ2-7; unclear D gene. Germline values: CDR1 GTSNPN, CDR2 SVGIG (reference sequence). CDR3 length equals 16 residues. Between the trimmed V and J ends, which lost 0 bases and 3 bases, there was a span of 18 bases. The CDR3 region has the DNA TGTGCCTGGAGTGTGGCAGAACCACAGAAAGACTACGAGCAGTACTTC. It codes for CAWSVAEPQKDYEQYF.

The J gene is TRBJ1-1, the V gene TRBV27; D is possibly TRBD1 (5 bases). Germline V gene sequence: CDR1 MNHEY, CDR2 SMNVEV (reference sequence). V dropped 5 bases and J dropped 6 bases, with 16 bases sitting between them. The CDR3 is 14 amino acids. CDR3 protein: CASSLTDWGAEAFF. The CDR3 DNA reads TGTGCCAGCAGTCTAACAGACTGGGGGGCTGAAGCTTTCTTT.

The rearrangement uses TRBV4-1 and TRBJ2-7, with 8 bases aligning to TRBD1. Looked up from germline, CDR1 is MGHRA and CDR2 is YSYEKL. Trimming at V came to 4 bases and at J to 1 base, leaving 9 bases not matched to a gene. The CDR3 has 16 amino acids. Written as DNA, the CDR3 is TGCGCCAGCAGCCGAGACAGGGGAGATAGGTCCTACGAGCAGTACTTC. Translated, it gives CASSRDRGDRSYEQYF.

This clone has a single count. V gene TRBV28 combines with J gene TRBJ1-6; D may be TRBD1 (5 bases). Germline assignment: CDR1 MDHEN and CDR2 SYDVKM. This CDR3 region has 17 residues. The V end was cut by 6 bases, the J end by 0 bases, with 15 bases between. CDR3 coding DNA: TGTGCCAGCAGAGTGGACACCCTCAGCTCCTATAATTCACCCCTCCACTTT. Its translation: CASRVDTLSSYNSPLHF. Full variable domain (remainder filled in from reference TRBV28 and TRBJ1-6): DVKVTQSSRYLVKRTGEKVFLECVQDMDHENMFWYRQDPGLGLRLIYFSYDVKMKEKGDIPEGYSVSREKKERFSLILESASTNQTSMYLCASRVDTLSSYNSPLHFGNGTRLTVT.

The genes are TRBV27 and TRBJ1-1, with D unclear. Trimming removed 6 bases at V and 0 bases at J, with 11 bases between. Germline loops: CDR1 MNHEY, CDR2 SMNVEV (reference sequence). The length of the CDR3 is 14 residues. CDR3 residues: CASRPVLMNTEAFF. In DNA form, the CDR3 reads TGTGCCAGCAGACCCGTCCTAATGAACACTGAAGCTTTCTTT.

The V and J genes are TRBV19 and TRBJ1-2; D is undetermined. With 3 bases removed from V and 8 bases from J, the gap between germline ends came to 10 bases. CDR3 length: 12 amino acids. The germline V gene encodes CDR1 LNHDA and CDR2 SQIVND (reference sequence). Written as DNA, the CDR3 is TGTGCCAGTAGTATCCCCCCCGAGGGCTACACCTTC. As protein: CASSIPPEGYTF.

This clone was seen only once. The rearrangement joins TRBV7-3 to TRBJ2-7, with a tentative D call TRBD2 (5 bases). V was clipped by 2 bases and J by 0 bases, with 11 bases between them. Germline assignment: CDR1 SGHTA and CDR2 FQGTGA. CDR3 size: 15 residues. The CDR3 sequence is CASSLGLGSSYEQYF. In nucleotides, the CDR3 is TGTGCCAGCAGCTTAGGTCTAGGGAGCTCCTACGAGCAGTACTTC.

The chain joins TRBV6-6 to TRBJ1-1; weak D call: TRBD1 (5 bases). Trimming took off 2 bases at V and 6 bases at J, with 10 bases between the two ends. The length of the CDR3 is 13 residues. Per the germline V gene, CDR1 is MNHNY and CDR2 is SVGAGI (reference sequence). The CDR3 loop reads CASSYGQGSEAFF. The CDR3 DNA reads as TGTGCCAGCAGTTACGGGCAGGGATCTGAAGCTTTCTTT.

The chain uses TRBV5-1 and TRBJ1-1; 10 positions match TRBD1. The CDR3 sequence is 18 residues long. The germline V gene has CDR1 SGHRS and CDR2 YFSETQ. Unmatched junction bases numbered 10, after V lost 2 bases and J lost 0 bases. CDR3 nucleotide sequence: TGCGCCAGCAGCTTAGGGGACAGGGGAAGACATATGAACACTGAAGCTTTCTTT. Translation: CASSLGDRGRHMNTEAFF.

The chain recombines TRBV27 with TRBJ2-7, with TRBD1 as a possible D gene (5 bases). CDR1 MNHEY and CDR2 SMNVEV come from the germline V gene (reference sequence). The CDR3 length is 14 residues. V was clipped by 1 base and J by 4 bases, with 11 bases between them. CDR3 sequence: CASSLFPTEYEQYF. CDR3 DNA: TGTGCCAGCAGTTTATTCCCGACAGAGTACGAGCAGTACTTC.

The chain uses TRBV27 and TRBJ1-2; no reliable D call. The CDR3 covers 13 residues. The V end was cut by 6 bases, the J end by 3 bases, with 11 bases between. Looked up from germline, CDR1 is MNHEY and CDR2 is SMNVEV (reference sequence). The CDR3 DNA sequence: TGTGCCAGCAGCCACGACATAGACTATGGCTACACCTTC. The encoded protein is CASSHDIDYGYTF.

This clone was observed a handful of times. J is TRBJ1-4 and V is TRBV18; a weak D match, TRBD1 (6 bases). Trimming pared 3 bases from V and 4 bases from J, leaving 9 bases between. The CDR3 is made up of 14 amino acids. CDR1 and CDR2 (germline): KGHSH, LQKENI. The CDR3 bases are TGTGCCAGCTCACCCGGACAGAATAATGAAAAACTGTTTTTT. Amino acids: CASSPGQNNEKLFF. Looking up the rest from reference TRBV18 and TRBJ1-4 gives the full variable domain: NAGVMQNPRHLVRRRGQEARLRCSPMKGHSHVYWYRQLPEEGLKFMVYLQKENIIDESGMPKERFSAEFPKEGPSILRIQQVVRGDSAAYFCASSPGQNNEKLFFGSGTQLSVL.

This clone was counted a single time. The genes are TRBV6-1 and TRBJ2-7; 7 positions agree with TRBD1. This CDR3 region has 14 residues. Looked up from germline, CDR1 is MNHNS and CDR2 is SASEGT. Trimming removed 8 bases from V and 2 bases from J; junction bases left unmatched: 9. Here the CDR3 reads CASGDSPKTYEQYF. The CDR3 region has the DNA TGTGCCAGCGGGGACAGCCCAAAGACCTACGAGCAGTACTTC.

This clone was counted once. The chain joins TRBV4-1 to TRBJ2-7; 8 bases line up with TRBD1. V gave up 3 bases and J gave up 6 bases; unmatched junction bases: 4. CDR3 length: 13 amino acids. From germline, CDR1 is MGHRA and CDR2 YSYEKL. As DNA, the CDR3 is TGCGCCAGCAGCCACCCGACAGGGGTCGAGCAGTACTTC. Amino acids: CASSHPTGVEQYF.

CDR3 amino acids: CSVASGAYNEQFF. Here the CDR3 DNA reads TGCAGCGTTGCTAGCGGCGCCTACAATGAGCAGTTCTTC. The V call is TRBV29-1, the J call TRBJ2-1; 7 bases are a match to TRBD2. The CDR3 has 13 amino acids. Germline trimming cut 4 bases from V and 2 bases from J; bases unmatched to any gene: 2. Germline lookup yields CDR1 SQVTM and CDR2 ANQGSEA.